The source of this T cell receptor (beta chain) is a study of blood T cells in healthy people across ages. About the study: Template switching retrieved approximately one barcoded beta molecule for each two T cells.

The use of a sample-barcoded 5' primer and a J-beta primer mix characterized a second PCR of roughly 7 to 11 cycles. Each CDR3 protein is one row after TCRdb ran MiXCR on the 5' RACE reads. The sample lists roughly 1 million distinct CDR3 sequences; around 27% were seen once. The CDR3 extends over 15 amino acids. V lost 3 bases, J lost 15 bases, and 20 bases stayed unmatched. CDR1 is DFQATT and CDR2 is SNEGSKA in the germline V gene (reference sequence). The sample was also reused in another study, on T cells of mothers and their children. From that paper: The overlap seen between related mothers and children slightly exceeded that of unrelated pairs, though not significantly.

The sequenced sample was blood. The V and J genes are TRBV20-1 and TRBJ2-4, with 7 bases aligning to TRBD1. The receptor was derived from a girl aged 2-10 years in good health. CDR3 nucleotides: TGCAGTGCTAGTGATCCGGACAGGCGGGTTGGTGGCTGGTACTTC. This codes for CSASDPDRRVGGWYF.